The 27 T cell receptor beta chains below come from one sample, sequenced in a study of beta chain features in type 1 diabetes (dated 2018 in TCRdb). Overall results and qualifications from the work: In all four CD4+ subsets, TCRB CDR3 length was moderately but significantly shorter in type 1 diabetes patients.

Their specific antigens are unknown. Library preparation used the immunoSEQ multiplex PCR assay. All of the isolated RNA was reverse transcribed with the High Capacity cDNA Reverse Transcription Kit, so expressed TCRB transcripts were sequenced. TCRdb holds this immuneACCESS table with in-frame rearrangements only. Some clones are missing; in checked studies, unresolved V genes explain under half, and the rest has no known cause. Counted in this sample were around 650,000 clones; around 11% of them appeared once. More than 0.1% of the sample goes to the ten largest clones. Sequenced sample: naive CD4+ T cells from blood. This specimen's cell subset or site label, interpreted: true naive CD4+ T cells. The receptors here all came from a man aged 30 to 39 with type 1 diabetes.

This rearrangement joins TRBV29-1 to TRBJ2-1; either TRBD1 or TRBD2 may supply D (5 bases each). The CDR3 spans 16 residues. V was shortened by 3 bases and J by 1 base, with 16 bases between the two germline ends. CDR1 is SQVTM and CDR2 is ANQGSEA in the germline V gene. CDR3 nucleotide sequence: TGCAGCGTTGATCGGGTTAGGGACGGTTCCTACAATGAGCAGTTCTTC. Translated, it gives CSVDRVRDGSYNEQFF.

This clone was seen more than once but under ten times. The V gene is TRBV19, the J gene TRBJ2-7; D might be TRBD1 or TRBD2, each matching 5 bases. Germline CDR1 reads LNHDA; CDR2 reads SQIVND (reference sequence). Trimming stripped 1 base from V and 5 bases from J, with 9 bases between. This CDR3 is 13 amino acids long. CDR3 sequence (DNA): TGTGCCAGTAGTATAGGGGGGTTAAACGAGCAGTACTTC. Residues: CASSIGGLNEQYF.

This clone came up a few times. The chain has TRBV25-1 and TRBJ1-4, with 7 bases fitting TRBD1. The J segment lost 7 bases and the V segment lost 6 bases, leaving 8 bases of the junction unmatched. The germline CDR1 and CDR2 sequences are MGHDK and SYGVNS. The CDR3 runs to 14 residues. The CDR3 sequence is CASRDRLRGEKLFF. CDR3 nucleotides: TGTGCCAGCAGGGACAGGCTAAGAGGTGAAAAACTGTTTTTT.

The chain uses TRBV4-1 and TRBJ1-2; TRBD1 is a possible D gene (5 bases). With 3 bases removed from V and 6 bases from J, the gap between germline ends came to 14 bases. The CDR3 extends over 14 amino acids. The germline CDR1 and CDR2 sequences are MGHRA and YSYEKL. The CDR3 sequence: CASSQFEGRDGYTF. CDR3 in DNA: TGCGCCAGCAGCCAGTTTGAGGGGCGCGATGGCTACACCTTC.

V gene TRBV6-8 combines with J gene TRBJ1-4; the D is unclear. In germline, CDR1 is MNHGY, CDR2 SAAAGT. The germline V and J ends were trimmed by 4 bases and 4 bases, with 10 bases remaining between them. The CDR3 totals 14 residues. In nucleotides, the CDR3 is TGTGCCAGCAGTTGTAGCAGACTTAATGAAAAACTGTTTTTT. Translating gives CASSCSRLNEKLFF.

J is TRBJ2-1 and V is TRBV4-3; 12 bases map to TRBD2. The ends lost 3 bases at V and 6 bases at J; junction bases unmatched: 3. The CDR3 runs to 15 residues. The germline CDR1 and CDR2 sequences are LGHNA and YSLEER. The CDR3 DNA reads as TGCGCCAGCAGCCATAGACTAGCGGGGGCCAATGAGCAGTTCTTC. The encoded protein is CASSHRLAGANEQFF.

The chain employs TRBV4-3 and TRBJ2-3; 7 bases align to TRBD1. V lost 6 bases, J lost 4 bases, and 4 bases stayed unmatched. The CDR3 is made up of 13 amino acids. Per germline, CDR1 LGHNA and CDR2 YSLEER. In DNA form, the CDR3 reads TGCGCCAGCAGTAGACAGGGAGCAGATACGCAGTATTTT. It specifies CASSRQGADTQYF.

The chain uses TRBV5-5 and TRBJ2-7; possibly TRBD1 for D (6 bases). CDR3 length: 12 residues. Trimming took off 4 bases at V and 3 bases at J, with 8 bases between the two ends. Per the germline V gene, CDR1 is SGHKS and CDR2 is YYEKEE (reference sequence). CDR3 residues: CASSPQGYEQYF. The CDR3, as DNA: TGTGCCAGCAGCCCACAGGGCTACGAGCAGTACTTC. Combining the CDR3 with reference TRBV5-5 and TRBJ2-7 gives the whole variable domain DAGVTQSPTHLIKTRGQQVTLRCSPISGHKSVSWYQQVLGQGPQFIFQYYEKEERGRGNFPDRFSARQFPNYSSELNVNALLLGDSALYLCASSPQGYEQYFGPGTRLTVT.

This clone came up a few times. The J gene is TRBJ2-5, the V gene TRBV7-2; possibly TRBD2 for D (6 bases). The CDR3 length is 16 residues. CDR1 is SGHTA and CDR2 is FQGNSA in the germline V gene. V lost 6 bases to trimming and J lost 2 bases, with 19 bases between them. CDR3 amino acids: CASRNDPAGGQETQYF. DNA of the CDR3: TGTGCCAGCAGAAACGACCCCGCCGGGGGACAAGAGACCCAGTACTTC.

The gene calls are TRBV18 and TRBJ2-1, with 10 bases that match TRBD2. The CDR3 runs 18 residues. V dropped 5 bases and J dropped 3; count of bases not matched to a gene: 13. Germline loops: CDR1 KGHSH, CDR2 LQKENI. Here the CDR3 reads CASSDLAGVLTGYNEQFF. DNA for the CDR3: TGTGCCAGCTCAGACCTAGCGGGGGTCCTTACTGGCTACAATGAGCAGTTCTTC.

V is TRBV27 and J is TRBJ1-5; D gene ambiguous. With 3 bases removed from V and 3 bases from J, the gap between germline ends came to 9 bases. The length of the CDR3 is 14 residues. CDR1 and CDR2 from the germline V gene are MNHEY and SMNVEV (reference sequence). The CDR3 DNA sequence: TGTGCCAGCAGTTTGCGGCAGCACAATCAGCCCCAGCATTTT. Encoded protein: CASSLRQHNQPQHF.

This clone has only a few counts. The chain carries TRBV11-2 and TRBJ1-5, with D tentatively TRBD1 (5 bases). The V end was cut by 0 bases, the J end by 2 bases, with 8 bases between. CDR1 and CDR2 from the germline V gene are SGHAT and FQNNGV. The CDR3 spans 15 residues. This chain's CDR3 is CASSLEGRGNQPQHF. CDR3 bases: TGTGCCAGCAGCTTAGAGGGACGGGGCAATCAGCCCCAGCATTTT.

This clone turned up a few times. V usage is TRBV28 and J usage is TRBJ2-3; 9 bases fit TRBD2. The CDR3 runs 14 residues. Germline values: CDR1 MDHEN, CDR2 SYDVKM. With V trimmed by 3 bases and J by 5 bases, 3 bases remained unmatched. The CDR3 region is CASSLRGGRDTQYF. Here the CDR3 DNA reads TGTGCCAGCAGTTTGCGGGGGGGCCGAGATACGCAGTATTTT.

This clone has a handful of counts. The rearrangement links TRBV6-5 to TRBJ1-5, with D unresolved. The V gene lost 6 bases and the J gene lost 4 bases, with 7 bases spanning the gap. The CDR3 consists of 12 residues. Looked up from germline, CDR1 is MNHEY and CDR2 is SVGAGI. The CDR3 loop is CASRVWNQPQHF. The CDR3 region has the DNA TGTGCCAGCAGGGTATGGAATCAGCCCCAGCATTTT.

This clone was recorded a few times. The V call is TRBV7-9, the J call TRBJ2-3; a possible D gene is TRBD2 (6 bases). The CDR3 is 14 residues long. V was pared by 5 bases and J by 2 bases, with 11 bases between. Per the germline V gene, CDR1 is SEHNR and CDR2 is FQNEAQ (reference sequence). CDR3 DNA: TGTGCCAGCAGCCCGGGGGACTCCACAGATACGCAGTATTTT. This gives the protein CASSPGDSTDTQYF.

The V gene is TRBV28, the J gene TRBJ1-2; a possible D gene is TRBD1 (5 bases). V lost 8 bases, J lost 8 bases, and 21 bases lay in between. The CDR3 spans 14 residues. The V gene's germline CDR1 is MDHEN and CDR2 SYDVKM. Here the CDR3 reads CASGTMGPESGYTF. CDR3 sequence (DNA): TGTGCCAGCGGAACAATGGGACCGGAATCGGGCTACACCTTC.

The sample holds a few counts of this clone. This chain uses TRBV2 with TRBJ1-6; 8 bases are shared with TRBD1. CDR3 length: 15 amino acids. Trimming cost V 1 base and J 6 bases; bases outside gene matches: 2. CDR1 and CDR2 from the germline V gene are SNHLY and FYNNEI. The CDR3 is CASSEGTGRNSPLHF. Written as DNA, the CDR3 is TGTGCCAGCAGTGAAGGGACAGGGCGTAATTCACCCCTCCACTTT. Variable domain in full (rest from reference TRBV2 and TRBJ1-6): EPEVTQTPSHQVTQMGQEVILRCVPISNHLYFYWYRQILGQKVEFLVSFYNNEISEKSEIFDDQFSVERPDGSNFTLKIRSTKLEDSAMYFCASSEGTGRNSPLHFGNGTRLTVT.

This clone came up a few times. This chain uses TRBV4-1 with TRBJ2-5; D is unresolved. The CDR3 spans 11 residues. Trimming pared 7 bases from V and 3 bases from J, leaving 6 bases between. Per the germline V gene, CDR1 is MGHRA and CDR2 is YSYEKL. This CDR3 reads CASKGEETQYF. The CDR3 region has the DNA TGCGCCAGCAAGGGCGAAGAGACCCAGTACTTC.

The genes are TRBV4-1 and TRBJ1-4; perhaps TRBD1 as D (6 bases). The CDR3 extends over 13 amino acids. V was pared by 2 bases and J by 11 bases, with 12 bases between. Germline loops: CDR1 MGHRA, CDR2 YSYEKL. Here the CDR3 DNA reads TGCGCCAGCAGCCAATTGGACAGAGGGAAACTGTTTTTT. This translates into CASSQLDRGKLFF.

About this clone itself: The sample contains more than one DNA sequence encoding this CDR3. Written as DNA, the CDR3 is TGTGCCAGCAGCTTAGGACAGGGTAATGGCTACACCTTC. This translates into CASSLGQGNGYTF. The rearrangement uses TRBV7-9 and TRBJ1-2, with 7 positions matching TRBD1. The CDR3 is made up of 13 amino acids. Germline V CDR1 and CDR2: SEHNR, FQNEAQ (reference sequence). The junction had 2 bases not matched to a gene; V was cut back by 1 base and J by 6 bases.

This chain connects TRBV11-3 to TRBJ2-3, with D perhaps matching TRBD2 (5 bases). The CDR3 totals 13 residues. V was pared by 5 bases and J by 5 bases, with 11 bases between. Germline lookup yields CDR1 SGHNT and CDR2 YENEEA. CDR3 sequence reads: CASSVGLQDTQYF. The CDR3 DNA reads as TGTGCCAGCAGCGTCGGACTGCAAGATACGCAGTATTTT.

CDR3: CSVGERSGNTIYF. For the CDR3, the DNA is TGCAGCGTTGGAGAACGATCTGGAAACACCATATATTTT. The J gene is TRBJ1-3, the V gene TRBV29-1; D call uncertain. CDR3 length: 13 residues. Germline V CDR1 and CDR2: SQVTM, ANQGSEA. V lost 4 bases and J 1 base, leaving 8 bases between the germline ends.

This sequence joins TRBV6-6 and TRBJ2-7; D is perhaps TRBD2 (6 bases). Per germline, CDR1 MNHNY and CDR2 SVGAGI (reference sequence). The CDR3 is 14 residues long. V was clipped by 0 bases and J by 2 bases, with 8 bases between them. The CDR3 loop reads CASSYSAGPYEQYF. The CDR3 DNA reads as TGTGCCAGCAGTTACTCAGCGGGTCCCTACGAGCAGTACTTC.

The rearrangement uses TRBV7-9 and TRBJ1-1; TRBD1 might be the D (6 bases). Germline CDR1 SEHNR, CDR2 FQNEAQ (reference sequence). There are 14 residues in the CDR3. V dropped 5 bases and J dropped 3 bases, with 13 bases sitting between them. This chain's CDR3 is CASSLRTDDTEAFF. The CDR3 bases are TGTGCCAGCAGCCTACGGACAGACGACACTGAAGCTTTCTTT.

This clone was seen only a few times. This sequence joins TRBV4-2 and TRBJ1-6; tentatively, D is TRBD1 (5 bases). V lost 0 bases to trimming and J lost 7 bases, with 19 bases between them. The germline gives CDR1 LGHNA, CDR2 YNFKEQ. The length of the CDR3 is 18 residues. CDR3 DNA sequence: TGTGCCAGCAGCCAAGAAAGGACGGGGCCGGGATGGAATTCACCCCTCCACTTT. This codes for CASSQERTGPGWNSPLHF.

This clone came up a few times. The gene calls are TRBV10-3 and TRBJ1-6; D unresolved. The V and J ends lost 0 bases and 9 bases respectively, with 6 bases between them. Germline V gene lookup returns CDR1 ENHRY and CDR2 SYGVKD. This CDR3 comprises 13 residues. The CDR3 sequence: CAISESLASPLHF. CDR3 DNA sequence: TGTGCCATCAGTGAGTCACTCGCTTCACCCCTCCACTTT.

The gene calls are TRBV7-3 and TRBJ2-2; maybe TRBD2 (5 bases). The length of the CDR3 is 12 residues. Germline CDR1 SGHTA, CDR2 FQGTGA. The V end lost 5 bases, the J end lost 5 bases, and 6 bases lay between the germline ends. This CDR3 reads CASSPGTGELFF. The CDR3 DNA reads TGTGCCAGCAGCCCGGGGACCGGGGAGCTGTTTTTT.